What follows describes a single TCR beta chain. Antigen unknown. This sample is part of a study of neurological immune-mediated disorders. Germline CDR1 and CDR2: MDHEN and SYDVKM. The CDR3 contains 13 residues. Trimming shortened V by 6 bases and J by 3 bases, and 8 bases separated the two germline ends. Unsorted libraries were prepared from 2 million PBMCs held at -80 C. TCRdb independently ran MiXCR on the 5' RACE reads; one entry per CDR3 protein. The repertoire has tens of thousands of distinct CDR3 sequences, approximately 4.5% of them found once; the top ten carry under 6.5%. Study outcomes and limitations: While HTLV-1-associated myelopathy showed the greatest TCR clonal expansion, multiple sclerosis showed the least, falling below healthy controls.

This chain connects TRBV28 to TRBJ1-4; D is unclear. Sequencing used PBMCs. This sequence originates from a woman aged 60 to 75 with multiple sclerosis. CDR3 nucleotides: TGTGCCAGCAGGGATAGGGCTAATGAAAAACTGTTTTTT. It translates to CASRDRANEKLFF. The variable domain in full, with the rest retrieved from reference TRBV28 and TRBJ1-4, is DVKVTQSSRYLVKRTGEKVFLECVQDMDHENMFWYRQDPGLGLRLIYFSYDVKMKEKGDIPEGYSVSREKKERFSLILESASTNQTSMYLCASRDRANEKLFFGSGTQLSVL.